This T cell receptor beta chain was identified during a study of blood T cells in healthy people across ages. For the second PCR, which ran for about 7 to 11 cycles, a sample-barcoded 5' primer and a J-beta primer mix were used. One entry per CDR3 protein, called by TCRdb with MiXCR from the 5' RACE reads. The data contain some 880,000 distinct CDR3 sequences, roughly 34% of them singletons. This clonotype occurred many times. J lost 3 bases, V lost 2 bases, and 9 bases had no gene match. This CDR3 is built from 17 residues. The V gene's germline CDR1 is LGHNA and CDR2 YNFKEQ. The rearrangement uses TRBV4-2 and TRBJ2-1; 8 positions match TRBD1. This sequence was found in a man aged 18 to 30 in good health. Sequencing was done on a sample of blood. In DNA form, the CDR3 reads TGTGCCAGCAGCCAAACCGACAGGGGAGCCGTCTACAATGAGCAGTTCTTC. Translated, it gives CASSQTDRGAVYNEQFF.